This note documents a single T cell receptor beta chain sequence. Its matching antigen is unknown. The sample belongs to a study of T-cell memory formation after mild COVID-19. Study outcomes and limitations: Prior to infection, memory already included some responding clones, suggesting cross-reactive memory joined. Those CD4+ clones that contracted were mainly in CM and EM (CD8+ ones in EMRA). CD4/CD8 balance characterized clones contracting day 15 to 85, and CD4+ skew characterized later expanders.

5'RACE with constant-segment primers yielded barcoded, UMI-tagged TCR alpha and TCR beta cDNA libraries. TCRdb reprocessed the 5' RACE reads with MiXCR, giving one entry per CDR3 protein. The sample lists about 140,000 distinct CDR3 sequences, more than 13% occurring once. The CDR3 is 17 amino acids. The germline V gene encodes CDR1 LGHNT and CDR2 FRNRAP. The trim removed 5 bases at V and 6 bases at J, leaving 17 bases unmatched. The chain couples TRBV12-5 to TRBJ1-1; 8 bases align to TRBD1. The sequence came from an adult woman who had mild COVID-19 (a few samples of this study predate the infection). Cell type and time point are not known. Sequenced: PBMCs or a T cell subset sorted from them (not recorded which). The CDR3 DNA follows: TGTGCTAGTGGTACAGGTAGACAGGGGAAGGTGATCCCTGAAGCTTTCTTT. It codes for CASGTGRQGKVIPEAFF.